This passage covers 6 T cell receptor beta chains from one sample sequenced in a study of blood T cell repertoires in COVID-19. Generated by immunoSEQ multiplex PCR, the TCRdb table keeps only in-frame clones and is missing some. In the table there are around 83,000 clones, roughly 90% of which are singletons. The sample taken for sequencing was peripheral blood. Receptor source: a man in his sixties or seventies with active or convalescent COVID-19.

This chain's CDR3 is CASSVEQVSLGELFF. The CDR3 DNA is TGTGCCAGCAGTGTCGAGCAAGTATCCCTCGGGGAGCTGTTTTTT. The chain carries TRBV2 and TRBJ2-2; D unresolved. Germline V gene sequence: CDR1 SNHLY, CDR2 FYNNEI. V lost 4 bases, J lost 7 bases, and 16 bases lay in between. The CDR3 has 15 amino acids.

V gene TRBV5-4 combines with J gene TRBJ2-3; TRBD1 matches at 7 bases. Germline V gene sequence: CDR1 SGHNT, CDR2 YYREEE (reference sequence). This CDR3 region has 16 residues. Germline trimming cut 0 bases from V and 2 bases from J; bases unmatched to any gene: 6. The CDR3 is CASSLVRGRFTDTQYF. CDR3 coding DNA: TGTGCCAGCAGCTTGGTGAGGGGGCGCTTCACAGATACGCAGTATTTT.

The chain joins TRBV14 to TRBJ2-7; D is uncertain. The CDR3 spans 16 residues. CDR1 SGHDN and CDR2 FVKESK come from the germline V gene. V gave up 1 base and J gave up 0 bases, with 13 bases separating them. CDR3 sequence (DNA): TGTGCCAGCAGCCAAGGGGCCAAGCATCTCTCCTACGAGCAGTACTTC. This sequence encodes CASSQGAKHLSYEQYF.

The chain couples TRBV6-5 to TRBJ1-1, with 9 positions matching TRBD1. The CDR3 has 15 amino acids. Germline V gives CDR1 MNHEY, CDR2 SVGAGI. J was trimmed by 2 bases and V by 6 bases; bases with no gene match: 7. The CDR3 DNA sequence: TGTGCCAGCAGCCGGGACAGGGTACCCAACACTGAAGCTTTCTTT. Translating gives CASSRDRVPNTEAFF.

The V and J genes are TRBV27 and TRBJ1-2; 10 nucleotides match TRBD1. CDR1 and CDR2 (germline): MNHEY, SMNVEV (reference sequence). This CDR3 is built from 14 residues. J gave up 4 bases and V 6 bases, and 5 bases lay outside the gene matches. The chain's CDR3 is CASSKGQGFYGYTF. The DNA for the CDR3 is TGTGCCAGCAGCAAGGGACAGGGGTTCTATGGCTACACCTTC.

The chain has TRBV15 and TRBJ2-5, with 8 bases lining up with TRBD2. Germline V CDR1 and CDR2: LNHNV, YYDKDF (reference sequence). V lost 2 bases to trimming and J lost 4 bases; unmatched junction nucleotides: 12. The CDR3 is made up of 17 amino acids. DNA for the CDR3: TGTGCCACCAGCAGATTCAAGGGTAGCGGGACGCCAGAGACCCAGTACTTC. Protein: CATSRFKGSGTPETQYF. Together with reference TRBV15 and TRBJ2-5, the CDR3 gives the full variable domain: DAMVIQNPRYQVTQFGKPVTLSCSQTLNHNVMYWYQQKSSQAPKLLFHYYDKDFNNEADTPDNFQSRRPNTSFCFLDIRSPGLGDTAMYLCATSRFKGSGTPETQYFGPGTRLLVL.